A single T cell receptor (beta chain) is shown here with its context. This could be a read error, since a much larger clone is one nucleotide away. The CDR3 length is 16 residues. Germline CDR1 is KGHDR and CDR2 is SFDVKD. This entry comes from a study of identical twins. Via MiXCR, TCRdb re-called the 5' RACE reads, giving one row per CDR3 protein. The data contain fewer than 550,000 distinct CDR3 sequences, 14% of them singletons. This same sample was also part of a study on yellow fever vaccine responses in identical twins.

The TCR sequence derives from a woman aged 18-29 years in good health. The sample taken for sequencing was CD4+ T cells sorted from blood. V gene TRBV24-1 combines with J gene TRBJ2-7, with TRBD2 identical over 13 bases. CDR3: CATSPGLAGNSHEQYF. The CDR3 region has the DNA TGTGCCACCAGTCCGGGACTAGCGGGAAACTCCCACGAGCAGTACTTC.